Below are 24 T cell receptor beta chains sequenced from a single sample in a study of blood T cell repertoires in COVID-19. Repertoires were generated with immunoSEQ multiplex PCR, while TCRdb's copy carries only in-frame clones and drops some. Here the sample spans about 74,000 clones, around nine tenths being singletons. What was sequenced was peripheral blood. The receptors stem from a human donor in a cohort sampled during active COVID-19.

The chain carries TRBV6-6 and TRBJ1-3; D perhaps matches TRBD1 (5 bases). V dropped 6 bases and J dropped 0 bases, with 12 bases sitting between them. CDR3 length: 15 residues. The germline CDR1 and CDR2 sequences are MNHNY and SVGAGI (reference sequence). The CDR3 sequence: CASSSTTVSGNTIYF. DNA for the CDR3: TGTGCCAGCAGCTCCACGACAGTCTCTGGAAACACCATATATTTT.

The V call is TRBV11-2, the J call TRBJ2-7; TRBD1 is a possible D gene (6 bases). The germline CDR1 and CDR2 sequences are SGHAT and FQNNGV. Deletions cut 5 bases from V and 0 bases from J, with 11 bases between. The length of the CDR3 is 14 residues. The CDR3 spells CASSARQVSYEQYF. CDR3 DNA: TGTGCCAGCAGCGCCCGACAGGTCTCCTACGAGCAGTACTTC. The variable domain in full, with the rest retrieved from reference TRBV11-2 and TRBJ2-7, is EAGVAQSPRYKIIEKRQSVAFWCNPISGHATLYWYQQILGQGPKLLIQFQNNGVVDDSQLPKDRFSAERLKGVDSTLKIQPAKLEDSAVYLCASSARQVSYEQYFGPGTRLTVT.

V is TRBV19 and J is TRBJ2-7, with D maybe TRBD1 (5 bases). Germline V gene lookup returns CDR1 LNHDA and CDR2 SQIVND (reference sequence). V was trimmed by 3 bases and J by 6 bases, leaving 15 bases between them. This CDR3 spans 14 amino acids. The CDR3 spells CASSIDDSRSEQYF. The CDR3 DNA follows: TGTGCCAGTAGTATCGACGACAGCAGATCCGAGCAGTACTTC.

The rearrangement joins TRBV7-2 to TRBJ2-7; the match to TRBD2 covers 9 bases. Looked up from germline, CDR1 is SGHTA and CDR2 is FQGNSA. V gave up 1 base and J gave up 3 bases; unmatched junction bases: 4. The CDR3 sequence is 15 residues long. This CDR3 reads CASSLGTSDLYEQYF. CDR3 DNA: TGTGCCAGCAGCTTAGGGACTAGCGATCTCTACGAGCAGTACTTC.

The chain employs TRBV7-8 and TRBJ2-5, with TRBD2 matching over 9 bases. J was trimmed by 0 bases and V by 3 bases; bases with no gene match: 8. CDR3 length: 17 amino acids. The V gene's germline CDR1 is SGHVS and CDR2 FQNEAQ. The CDR3 nucleotides read TGTGCCAGCAGCTTGGGACTAGCATCTTGGAACCAAGAGACCCAGTACTTC. It is translated as CASSLGLASWNQETQYF. The variable domain in full, completed from reference TRBV7-8 and TRBJ2-5, reads GAGVSQSPRYKVAKRGQDVALRCDPISGHVSLFWYQQALGQGPEFLTYFQNEAQLDKSGLPSDRFFAERPEGSVSTLKIQRTQQEDSAVYLCASSLGLASWNQETQYFGPGTRLLVL.

This chain links TRBV2 with TRBJ2-2, with 7 nucleotides matching TRBD2. V lost 0 bases to trimming and J lost 6 bases; unmatched junction nucleotides: 19. The CDR3 contains 20 residues. Germline CDR1 is SNHLY and CDR2 is FYNNEI. In DNA form, the CDR3 reads TGTGCCAGCAGTGAAGCCAGGCTAGCGGTAGGCGGAAGCAGCGCCGGGGAGCTGTTTTTT. It specifies CASSEARLAVGGSSAGELFF.

The chain employs TRBV5-5 and TRBJ2-7; possible D gene TRBD2, 6 bases. From germline, CDR1 is SGHKS and CDR2 YYEKEE (reference sequence). The V end was cut by 2 bases, the J end by 5 bases, with 23 bases between. This CDR3 has 17 amino acids. The CDR3 spells CASSLGLDGGGMDEQYF. For the CDR3, the DNA is TGTGCCAGCAGCTTAGGATTGGACGGGGGAGGTATGGACGAGCAGTACTTC. Complete variable domain (other parts from reference TRBV5-5 and TRBJ2-7): DAGVTQSPTHLIKTRGQQVTLRCSPISGHKSVSWYQQVLGQGPQFIFQYYEKEERGRGNFPDRFSARQFPNYSSELNVNALLLGDSALYLCASSLGLDGGGMDEQYFGPGTRLTVT.

The chain has TRBV7-9 and TRBJ2-1, with D possibly matching TRBD2 (6 bases). CDR3 size: 13 residues. V was trimmed by 4 bases and J by 3 bases, leaving 7 bases between them. Germline V gene data show CDR1 as SEHNR and CDR2 as FQNEAQ (reference sequence). The CDR3 bases are TGTGCCAGCAGCTCGGGACTCTACAATGAGCAGTTCTTC. This codes for CASSSGLYNEQFF.

This sequence joins TRBV6-5 and TRBJ2-7; 9 nucleotides line up with TRBD1. This CDR3 contains 13 residues. The trim removed 6 bases at V and 4 bases at J, leaving 4 bases unmatched. Germline-derived CDR1 and CDR2 are MNHEY and SVGAGI. CDR3 residues: CASRGQGPYEQYF. DNA of the CDR3: TGTGCCAGCAGGGGACAGGGTCCGTACGAGCAGTACTTC.

The V and J genes are TRBV28 and TRBJ2-2; maybe TRBD2 (6 bases). Germline CDR1 MDHEN, CDR2 SYDVKM. The CDR3 has 15 amino acids. The V and J ends lost 3 bases and 4 bases respectively, with 12 bases between them. CDR3 sequence (DNA): TGTGCCAGCAGTTTCGGAGGGGTTAGCACCGGGGAGCTGTTTTTT. It is translated as CASSFGGVSTGELFF.

The CDR3 here is CASSARHRSYEQYF. CDR3 nucleotides: TGTGCCAGCAGCGCCCGACACCGCTCCTACGAGCAGTACTTC. The V call is TRBV13, the J call TRBJ2-7; no clear D gene. Trimming left V 5 bases short and J 0 bases short, with 11 bases between. This CDR3 is built from 14 residues. Germline V CDR1 and CDR2: PRHDT, FYEKMQ (reference sequence).

The rearrangement uses TRBV28 and TRBJ2-4; 7 nucleotides line up with TRBD1. The CDR3 totals 15 residues. V trimming: 6 bases; J trimming: 5 bases; junction bases outside the gene matches: 10. Germline-derived CDR1 and CDR2 are MDHEN and SYDVKM. CDR3: CASRGGQSGENIQYF. CDR3 sequence (DNA): TGTGCCAGCAGAGGGGGACAGTCGGGTGAAAACATTCAGTACTTC.

The genes are TRBV18 and TRBJ1-2, with unresolved D. This CDR3 spans 13 amino acids. Between the trimmed V and J ends, which lost 3 bases and 0 bases, there was a span of 5 bases. Germline CDR1 is KGHSH and CDR2 is LQKENI. DNA of the CDR3: TGTGCCAGCTCACCTACAGCTAACTATGGCTACACCTTC. It yields the protein CASSPTANYGYTF.

The chain carries TRBV6-5 and TRBJ2-7; perhaps TRBD1 as D (5 bases). The CDR3 spans 12 residues. CDR1 is MNHEY, CDR2 SVGAGI, per germline. Trimming removed 4 bases at V and 4 bases at J, with 8 bases between. Here the CDR3 reads CASSSQGYEQYF. The CDR3 DNA reads as TGTGCCAGCAGTTCGCAGGGATACGAGCAGTACTTC.

This clone has a single count. The chain carries TRBV4-1 and TRBJ2-5, with 10 positions matching TRBD1. This CDR3 contains 16 residues. The ends lost 4 bases at V and 5 bases at J; junction bases unmatched: 10. Germline CDR1 MGHRA, CDR2 YSYEKL. CDR3 loop: CASSPLGTGVGETQYF. CDR3 DNA: TGCGCCAGCAGCCCCTTGGGGACAGGGGTTGGGGAGACCCAGTACTTC.

The rearrangement joins TRBV28 to TRBJ1-1; TRBD1 aligns across 7 bases. The CDR3 consists of 15 residues. The V segment lost 3 bases and the J segment 4 bases; nucleotides outside the gene matches: 8. Germline V gene sequence: CDR1 MDHEN, CDR2 SYDVKM. This CDR3 is CASSFARGLGTEAFF. CDR3 coding DNA: TGTGCCAGCAGTTTTGCCAGGGGGTTGGGCACTGAAGCTTTCTTT.

V is TRBV6-6 and J is TRBJ2-2; 9 bases map to TRBD2. The CDR3 extends over 16 amino acids. Trimming at V came to 0 bases and at J to 8 bases, leaving 7 bases not matched to a gene. CDR1 and CDR2 (germline): MNHNY, SVGAGI (reference sequence). The CDR3 nucleotides are TGTGCCAGCAGTTACTCGGTAGCGGGAGAAGCGGGGGAGCTGTTTTTT. Translation gives CASSYSVAGEAGELFF.

This sequence joins TRBV24-1 and TRBJ2-1; 8 positions agree with TRBD1. This CDR3 has 16 residues. J gave up 5 bases and V 5 bases, and 10 bases lay outside the gene matches. Per germline, CDR1 KGHDR and CDR2 SFDVKD. CDR3 sequence (DNA): TGTGCCACCAGTGGTCCCGGACAGGGTAGAGACAATGAGCAGTTCTTC. It yields the protein CATSGPGQGRDNEQFF.

The V and J genes are TRBV9 and TRBJ2-5, with 10 bases matching TRBD1. The CDR3 loop spans 16 amino acids. In germline, CDR1 is SGDLS, CDR2 YYNGEE. The trim removed 0 bases at V and 4 bases at J, leaving 6 bases unmatched. The CDR3 nucleotides are TGTGCCAGCAGCGTAGGAGGACAGGGGGTGGGAGAGACCCAGTACTTC. It codes for CASSVGGQGVGETQYF.

The chain couples TRBV7-3 to TRBJ1-1, with D perhaps TRBD1 (6 bases). CDR3 length equals 13 residues. Germline lookup yields CDR1 SGHTA and CDR2 FQGTGA. Trimming stripped 3 bases from V and 5 bases from J, with 10 bases between. The CDR3 nucleotides are TGTGCCAGCAGCTTGGGGGGGCTTACTGAAGCTTTCTTT. Translation gives CASSLGGLTEAFF.

The CDR3 spells CASSDWTGVYGYTF. CDR3 coding DNA: TGTGCCAGCAGTGACTGGACAGGGGTCTATGGCTACACCTTC. This chain uses TRBV6-2 or TRBV6-3 with TRBJ1-2; 9 bases map to TRBD1. Germline CDR1 and CDR2: MNHEY and SVGEGT. This CDR3 has 14 residues. V shed 5 bases, J shed 4 bases, and the junction held 5 bases outside the gene matches.

This clone was observed a few times. The chain has TRBV3-1 (or the pseudogene TRBV3-2) and TRBJ1-2, with 9 nucleotides matching TRBD1. Germline loops: CDR1 LGHDT, CDR2 YNNKEL (reference sequence). J gave up 6 bases and V 4 bases, and 3 bases lay outside the gene matches. The CDR3 has 13 amino acids. CDR3 in DNA: TGTGCCAGCAGCCCCCGGGACAGGGATGGCTACACCTTC. Translated: CASSPRDRDGYTF.

This clone was observed a handful of times. This CDR3 is CASRLGTGIVYEQYF. In DNA form, the CDR3 reads TGTGCAAGTCGCTTAGGGACAGGGATCGTCTACGAGCAGTACTTC. V usage is TRBV12-2 and J usage is TRBJ2-7; the table's TRBD1 call for D was not verified on the DNA. TRBV12-2 is a pseudogene segment. The CDR3 contains 15 residues.

The CDR3 nucleotides are TGTGCCAGTAGGGGGGCGGACTACGAGCAGTACTTC. This encodes CASRGADYEQYF. This chain joins TRBV19 and TRBJ2-7, with D tentatively TRBD1 (6 bases). V was clipped by 6 bases and J by 3 bases, with 9 bases between them. Germline CDR1 reads LNHDA; CDR2 reads SQIVND (reference sequence). This CDR3 has 12 residues.